The 18 T cell receptor beta chains presented below share a single source sample, sequenced in a study of OX40 agonist ivuxolimab in advanced cancers. The assay was immunoSEQ multiplex PCR, and TCRdb's table has in-frame clones only and misses some. The sample includes 41,000 or so clones, around four fifths of them seen just once. This specimen consisted of CD4+ or CD8+ T cells sorted from blood, obtained in a trial of the OX40 agonist ivuxolimab. The source is an adult with an advanced solid tumor such as melanoma, head and neck, liver or kidney cancer.

V usage is TRBV11-2 and J usage is TRBJ2-1; 9 positions agree with TRBD1. This CDR3 contains 12 residues. J gave up 8 bases and V 5 bases, and 1 base lay outside the gene matches. The germline CDR1 and CDR2 sequences are SGHAT and FQNNGV. The CDR3 DNA reads as TGTGCCAGCAGCCGGGACAGGGATGAGCAGTTCTTC. Amino acid sequence: CASSRDRDEQFF.

The rearrangement uses TRBV11-1 and TRBJ1-2, with D perhaps matching TRBD1 (5 bases). CDR1 is SGHAT, CDR2 FQDESV, per germline (reference sequence). The V end was cut by 5 bases, the J end by 4 bases, with 11 bases between. The CDR3 spans 13 residues. CDR3 in DNA: TGTGCCAGCAGCGAGGGGACGTCCTATGGCTACACCTTC. This codes for CASSEGTSYGYTF.

The chain links TRBV6-1 to TRBJ1-6; 9 bases align to TRBD1. The CDR3 has 15 amino acids. With 8 bases clipped from V and 2 bases from J, the junction kept 4 bases outside the gene matches. CDR1 is MNHNS, CDR2 SASEGT, per germline. CDR3 amino acids: CASRGQGTYNSPLHF. The CDR3 coding sequence is TGTGCCAGCCGAGGACAGGGGACCTATAATTCACCCCTCCACTTT.

This clone occurred once. The chain recombines TRBV29-1 with TRBJ2-3, with TRBD2 matching 11 bases. J gave up 3 bases and V 4 bases, and 6 bases lay outside the gene matches. The germline gives CDR1 SQVTM, CDR2 ANQGSEA. The CDR3 loop spans 15 amino acids. The CDR3 nucleotides read TGCAGCGTTGTTCGTCTAGCGGGGGGAACAGATACGCAGTATTTT. It specifies CSVVRLAGGTDTQYF.

This rearrangement joins TRBV4-2 to TRBJ2-3; D uncertain. Germline V lookup: CDR1 LGHNA, CDR2 YNFKEQ. The ends were cut back, 0 bases at V and 0 bases at J, with 13 bases in the middle. The CDR3 totals 17 residues. The CDR3 bases are TGTGCCAGCAGCCAAGAGGTGGTACCGCCTAGCACAGATACGCAGTATTTT. Residues: CASSQEVVPPSTDTQYF.

CDR3 amino acids: CASSPPFPGRTTNEQFF. The CDR3 region has the DNA TGTGCCAGCTCACCTCCCTTCCCGGGAAGGACTACCAATGAGCAGTTCTTC. The V gene is TRBV18, the J gene TRBJ2-1, with a weak D call TRBD2 (6 bases). The CDR3 covers 17 residues. V lost 3 bases and J 6 bases, leaving 21 bases between the germline ends. Germline CDR1 reads KGHSH; CDR2 reads LQKENI.

The V and J genes are TRBV6-1 and TRBJ1-2; the D is unclear. Germline V gene data show CDR1 as MNHNS and CDR2 as SASEGT. This CDR3 is built from 13 residues. V was cut by 5 bases and J by 7 bases, with 14 bases left in between. The chain's CDR3 is CASSPPVGVGYTF. CDR3 coding DNA: TGTGCCAGCAGTCCTCCTGTCGGGGTTGGCTACACCTTC.

The genes are TRBV5-1 and TRBJ2-5; TRBD2 aligns across 10 bases. V trimming: 0 bases; J trimming: 5 bases; junction bases outside the gene matches: 4. The CDR3 runs to 15 residues. Germline V gives CDR1 SGHRS, CDR2 YFSETQ. The CDR3: CASSLERGGPETQYF. The CDR3 DNA reads TGCGCCAGCAGCTTGGAGCGGGGGGGCCCGGAGACCCAGTACTTC.

The count of this clone is one. This chain connects TRBV15 to TRBJ2-2; D might be TRBD1 (5 bases). Trimming cost V 5 bases and J 0 bases, with 16 bases left between them. The CDR3 extends over 17 amino acids. CDR1 is LNHNV, CDR2 YYDKDF, per germline (reference sequence). CDR3: CATSPLDSASNTGELFF. The DNA of the CDR3 is TGTGCCACCAGCCCCCTCGACAGCGCCTCGAACACCGGGGAGCTGTTTTTT.

The chain recombines TRBV16 with TRBJ1-1; D not certain. Trimming shortened V by 3 bases and J by 3 bases, and 14 bases separated the two germline ends. This CDR3 has 15 amino acids. Germline V gene lookup returns CDR1 KGHSY and CDR2 FQNENV. CDR3 nucleotide sequence: TGTGCCAGCAGCCAGTATGAGGGCATTTACACTGAAGCTTTCTTT. Translated: CASSQYEGIYTEAFF.

This chain links TRBV6-4 with TRBJ1-1, with unresolved D. The length of the CDR3 is 12 residues. Germline V gives CDR1 MRHNA, CDR2 SNTAGT. Trimming took off 0 bases at V and 11 bases at J, with 10 bases between the two ends. The CDR3 bases are TGTGCCAGCAGTGACTCGGTAGGGTTTGCTTTCTTT. This sequence encodes CASSDSVGFAFF.

The V call is TRBV19, the J call TRBJ2-7; a possible D gene is TRBD2 (6 bases). Germline values: CDR1 LNHDA, CDR2 SQIVND (reference sequence). The CDR3 loop spans 14 amino acids. Between the trimmed V and J ends, which lost 6 bases and 1 base, there was a span of 13 bases. CDR3 nucleotide sequence: TGTGCCAGTAGACCCAGACTAGATTCCTACGAGCAGTACTTC. Its protein product is CASRPRLDSYEQYF.

The J gene is TRBJ2-7, the V gene TRBV4-1; 8 bases agree with TRBD1. Losses at the gene ends were 6 bases for V and 6 bases for J; bases not matched to a gene: 13. Looked up from germline, CDR1 is MGHRA and CDR2 is YSYEKL. The CDR3 consists of 15 residues. CDR3 sequence (DNA): TGCGCCAGCAGGAAAAAATATCAGGGGGCCCTCGAGCAGTACTTC. This encodes CASRKKYQGALEQYF.

The chain carries TRBV7-9 and TRBJ1-5; maybe TRBD1 (5 bases). This CDR3 contains 14 residues. Germline V CDR1 and CDR2: SEHNR, FQNEAQ (reference sequence). V was cut by 1 base and J by 3 bases, with 7 bases left in between. CDR3 protein: CASSLGQPNQPQHF. The DNA for the CDR3 is TGTGCCAGCAGCTTAGGACAGCCCAATCAGCCCCAGCATTTT.

V usage is TRBV7-9 and J usage is TRBJ2-3; 15 bases fit TRBD2. This CDR3 contains 16 residues. Germline CDR1 reads SEHNR; CDR2 reads FQNEAQ (reference sequence). The V and J ends lost 5 bases and 9 bases, in that order; junction bases with no gene match: 9. In DNA, the CDR3 is TGTGCCAGCAGCCCAAGGGGGGGACTAGCGGGAGGAACGCAGTATTTT. As protein: CASSPRGGLAGGTQYF. The variable domain in full, completed from reference TRBV7-9 and TRBJ2-3, reads DTGVSQNPRHKITKRGQNVTFRCDPISEHNRLYWYRQTLGQGPEFLTYFQNEAQLEKSRLLSDRFSAERPKGSFSTLEIQRTEQGDSAMYLCASSPRGGLAGGTQYFGPGTRLTVL.

The genes are TRBV9 and TRBJ2-1, with a tentative D call TRBD2 (6 bases). V lost 2 bases and J 0 bases, leaving 12 bases between the germline ends. The CDR3 extends over 16 amino acids. Looked up from germline, CDR1 is SGDLS and CDR2 is YYNGEE. The CDR3 protein is CASSVQGGFSYNEQFF. DNA of the CDR3: TGTGCCAGCAGCGTCCAGGGAGGTTTCTCCTACAATGAGCAGTTCTTC.

This chain links TRBV1 with TRBJ1-1. TRBV1 is tagged as a pseudogene. The CDR3 extends over 14 amino acids. The CDR3 bases are TGCACCAGCAGCCACAAGCGGGGGAACACTGAAGCTTTCTTT. Translating gives CTSSHKRGNTEAFF.

The chain combines TRBV5-1 with TRBJ2-5, with 7 bases identical to TRBD1. CDR1 SGHRS and CDR2 YFSETQ come from the germline V gene. The CDR3 length is 14 residues. Trimming cost V 3 bases and J 2 bases; bases outside gene matches: 4. The CDR3 region has the DNA TGCGCCAGCAGCTCCAGGACAGGTCAAGAGACCCAGTACTTC. This sequence encodes CASSSRTGQETQYF. The full variable domain, its missing parts supplied by reference TRBV5-1 and TRBJ2-5, is KAGVTQTPRYLIKTRGQQVTLSCSPISGHRSVSWYQQTPGQGLQFLFEYFSETQRNKGNFPGRFSGRQFSNSRSEMNVSTLELGDSALYLCASSSRTGQETQYFGPGTRLLVL.